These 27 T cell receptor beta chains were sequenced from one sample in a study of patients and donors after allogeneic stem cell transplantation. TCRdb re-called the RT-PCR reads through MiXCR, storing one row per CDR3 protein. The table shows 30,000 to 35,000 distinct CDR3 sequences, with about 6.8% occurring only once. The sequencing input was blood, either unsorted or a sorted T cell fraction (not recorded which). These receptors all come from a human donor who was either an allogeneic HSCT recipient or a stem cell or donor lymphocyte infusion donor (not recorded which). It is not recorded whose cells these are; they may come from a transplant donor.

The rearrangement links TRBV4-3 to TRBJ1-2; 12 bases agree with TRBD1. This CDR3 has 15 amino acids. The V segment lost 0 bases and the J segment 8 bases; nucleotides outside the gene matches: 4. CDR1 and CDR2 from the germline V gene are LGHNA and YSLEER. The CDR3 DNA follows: TGCGCCAGCAGCCAAGATCGGGACAGGGGGCTCGGCTACACCTTC. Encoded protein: CASSQDRDRGLGYTF.

The CDR3 region is CATSAGGLAGQYEQYF. As DNA, the CDR3 is TGTGCCACCAGTGCCGGGGGACTAGCGGGACAGTACGAGCAGTACTTC. The V call is TRBV24-1, the J call TRBJ2-7; 13 bases match TRBD2. V dropped 5 bases and J dropped 4; count of bases not matched to a gene: 7. This CDR3 is 16 amino acids long. Germline CDR1 KGHDR, CDR2 SFDVKD.

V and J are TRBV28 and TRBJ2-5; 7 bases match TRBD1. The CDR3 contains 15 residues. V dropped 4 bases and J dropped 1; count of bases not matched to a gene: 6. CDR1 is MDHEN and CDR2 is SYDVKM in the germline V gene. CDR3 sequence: CASSYRDSLQETQYF. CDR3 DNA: TGTGCCAGCAGTTACCGGGACAGTCTCCAAGAGACCCAGTACTTC.

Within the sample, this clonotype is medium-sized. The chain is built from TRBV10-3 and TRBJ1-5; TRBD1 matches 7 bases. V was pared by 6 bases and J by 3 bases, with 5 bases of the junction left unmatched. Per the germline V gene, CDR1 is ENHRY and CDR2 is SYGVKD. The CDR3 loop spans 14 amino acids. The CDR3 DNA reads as TGTGCCATCAGCCGGACAGGAACCAATCAGCCCCAGCATTTT. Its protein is CAISRTGTNQPQHF.

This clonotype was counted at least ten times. CDR3 bases: TGTGCCAGCAGCTTAGTCCGGGGGGGCTCTGAAGCTTTCTTT. Protein: CASSLVRGGSEAFF. The gene calls are TRBV7-9 and TRBJ1-1; D perhaps matches TRBD1 (6 bases). The CDR3 is made up of 14 amino acids. V lost 1 base to trimming and J lost 6 bases, with 12 bases between them. The germline V gene has CDR1 SEHNR and CDR2 FQNEAQ (reference sequence).

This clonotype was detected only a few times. The CDR3 DNA follows: TGCAGCGTTGAAGGCAAACAAGCGGGAGGCCGCACAGATACGCAGTATTTT. Protein: CSVEGKQAGGRTDTQYF. The genes are TRBV29-1 and TRBJ2-3, with 9 bases that match TRBD2. V gave up 1 base and J gave up 1 base; unmatched junction bases: 9. The CDR3 has 17 amino acids. The germline gives CDR1 SQVTM, CDR2 ANQGSEA.

Here the CDR3 reads CAAGRGRIYEQYF. The DNA of the CDR3 is TGTGCCGCCGGCAGGGGGCGCATCTACGAGCAGTACTTC. This chain connects TRBV6-5 to TRBJ2-7; 8 bases line up with TRBD1. The germline CDR1 and CDR2 sequences are MNHEY and SVGAGI. The CDR3 has 13 residues. The ends lost 11 bases at V and 3 bases at J; junction bases unmatched: 9.

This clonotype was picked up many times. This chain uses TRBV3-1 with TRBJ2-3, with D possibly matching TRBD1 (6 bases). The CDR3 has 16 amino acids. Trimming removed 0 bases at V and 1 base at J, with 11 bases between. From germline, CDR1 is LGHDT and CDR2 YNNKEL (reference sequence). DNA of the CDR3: TGTGCCAGCAGCCAAGATAGGCCAGGGGGCACAGATACGCAGTATTTT. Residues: CASSQDRPGGTDTQYF.

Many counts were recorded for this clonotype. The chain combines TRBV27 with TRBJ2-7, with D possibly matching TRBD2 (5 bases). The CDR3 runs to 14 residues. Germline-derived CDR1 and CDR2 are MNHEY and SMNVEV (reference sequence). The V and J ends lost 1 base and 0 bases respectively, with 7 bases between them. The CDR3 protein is CASSLYGDSYEQYF. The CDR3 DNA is TGTGCCAGCAGTTTATACGGGGACTCCTACGAGCAGTACTTC.

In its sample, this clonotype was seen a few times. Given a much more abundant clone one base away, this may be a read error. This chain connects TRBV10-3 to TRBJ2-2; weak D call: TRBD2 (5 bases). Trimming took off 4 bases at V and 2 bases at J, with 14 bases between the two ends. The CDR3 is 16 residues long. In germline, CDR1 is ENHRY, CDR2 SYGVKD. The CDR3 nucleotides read TGTGCCATCAGTGTGTCCCTAGCCATCAACACCGGGGAGCTGTTTTTT. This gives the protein CAISVSLAINTGELFF.

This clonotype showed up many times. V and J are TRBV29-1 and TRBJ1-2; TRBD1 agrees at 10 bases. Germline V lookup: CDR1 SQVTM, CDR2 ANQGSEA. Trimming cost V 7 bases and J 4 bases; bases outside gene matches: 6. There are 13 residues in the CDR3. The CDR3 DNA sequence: TGCAGCGCCGGGACAGGGGTGGGCTATGGCTACACCTTC. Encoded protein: CSAGTGVGYGYTF.

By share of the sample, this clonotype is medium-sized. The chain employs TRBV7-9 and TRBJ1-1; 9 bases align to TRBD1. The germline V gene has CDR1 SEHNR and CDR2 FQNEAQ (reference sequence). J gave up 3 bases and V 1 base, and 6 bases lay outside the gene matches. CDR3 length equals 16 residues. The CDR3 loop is CASSLGQGGLDTEAFF. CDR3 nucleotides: TGTGCCAGCAGCTTAGGACAGGGGGGTCTGGACACTGAAGCTTTCTTT.

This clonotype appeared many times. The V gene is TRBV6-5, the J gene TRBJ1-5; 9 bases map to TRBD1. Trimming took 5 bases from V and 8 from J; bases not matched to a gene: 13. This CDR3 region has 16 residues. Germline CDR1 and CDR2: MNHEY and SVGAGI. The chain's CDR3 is CASSPSLAGQGEPQHF. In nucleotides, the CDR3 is TGTGCCAGCAGTCCCTCTCTTGCGGGACAGGGTGAGCCCCAGCATTTT.

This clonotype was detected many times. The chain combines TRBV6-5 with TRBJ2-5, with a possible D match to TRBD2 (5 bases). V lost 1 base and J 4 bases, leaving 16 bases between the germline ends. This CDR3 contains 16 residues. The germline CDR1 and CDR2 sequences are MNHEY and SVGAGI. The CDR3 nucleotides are TGTGCCAGCAGTTACTTTGGAGGACCGGGTGCAGAGACCCAGTACTTC. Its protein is CASSYFGGPGAETQYF.

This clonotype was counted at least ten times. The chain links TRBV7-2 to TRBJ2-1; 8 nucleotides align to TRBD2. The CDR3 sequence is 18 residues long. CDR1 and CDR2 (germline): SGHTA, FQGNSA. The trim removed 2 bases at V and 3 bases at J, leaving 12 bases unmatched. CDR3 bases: TGTGCCAGCAGCTTACCACTAGCGGTCGTCGAGGGCTACAATGAGCAGTTCTTC. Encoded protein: CASSLPLAVVEGYNEQFF.

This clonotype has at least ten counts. The CDR3 region has the DNA TGTGCCAGCAGGGGACAGGGCTACACCGGGGAGCTGTTTTTT. This encodes CASRGQGYTGELFF. The rearrangement uses TRBV6-5 and TRBJ2-2; 9 bases align to TRBD1. This CDR3 comprises 14 residues. J gave up 3 bases and V 6 bases, and 2 bases lay outside the gene matches. Germline assignment: CDR1 MNHEY and CDR2 SVGAGI.

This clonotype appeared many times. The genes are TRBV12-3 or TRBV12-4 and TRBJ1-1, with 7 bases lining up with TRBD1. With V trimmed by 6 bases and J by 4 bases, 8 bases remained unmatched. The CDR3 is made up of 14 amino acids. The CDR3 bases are TGTGCCAGCAGGGGGGGCACAGGGGCCACTGAAGCTTTCTTT. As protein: CASRGGTGATEAFF.

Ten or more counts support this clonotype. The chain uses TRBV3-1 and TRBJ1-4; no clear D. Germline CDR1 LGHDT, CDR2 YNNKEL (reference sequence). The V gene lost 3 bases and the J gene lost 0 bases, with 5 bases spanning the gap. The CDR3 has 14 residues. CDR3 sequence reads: CASSQIATNEKLFF. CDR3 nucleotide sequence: TGTGCCAGCAGCCAGATTGCAACTAATGAAAAACTGTTTTTT.

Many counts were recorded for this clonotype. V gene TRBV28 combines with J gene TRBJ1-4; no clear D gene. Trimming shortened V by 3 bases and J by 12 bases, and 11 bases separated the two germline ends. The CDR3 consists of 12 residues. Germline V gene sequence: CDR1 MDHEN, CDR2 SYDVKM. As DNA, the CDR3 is TGTGCCAGCAGTTTCTCTCTTGCGGAACTGTTTTTT. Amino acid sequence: CASSFSLAELFF.

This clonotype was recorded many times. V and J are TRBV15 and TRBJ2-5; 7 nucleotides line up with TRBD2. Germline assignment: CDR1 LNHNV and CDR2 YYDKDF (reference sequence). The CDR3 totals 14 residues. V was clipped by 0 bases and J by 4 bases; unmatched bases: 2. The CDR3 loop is CATSRDPGGETQYF. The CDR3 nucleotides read TGTGCCACCAGCAGAGATCCGGGGGGAGAGACCCAGTACTTC. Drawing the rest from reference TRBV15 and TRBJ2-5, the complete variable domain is DAMVIQNPRYQVTQFGKPVTLSCSQTLNHNVMYWYQQKSSQAPKLLFHYYDKDFNNEADTPDNFQSRRPNTSFCFLDIRSPGLGDTAMYLCATSRDPGGETQYFGPGTRLLVL.

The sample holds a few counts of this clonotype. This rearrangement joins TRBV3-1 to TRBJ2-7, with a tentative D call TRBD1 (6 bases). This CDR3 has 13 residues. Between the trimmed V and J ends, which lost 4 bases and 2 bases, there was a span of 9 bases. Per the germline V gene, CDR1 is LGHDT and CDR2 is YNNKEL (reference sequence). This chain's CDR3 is CASSRRQAYEQYF. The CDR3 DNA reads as TGTGCCAGCAGCCGTAGACAGGCCTACGAGCAGTACTTC.

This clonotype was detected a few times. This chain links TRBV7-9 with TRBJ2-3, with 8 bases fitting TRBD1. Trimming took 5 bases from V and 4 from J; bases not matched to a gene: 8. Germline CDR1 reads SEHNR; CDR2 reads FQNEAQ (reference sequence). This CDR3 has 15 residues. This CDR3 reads CASSLGNRGSDTQYF. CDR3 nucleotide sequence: TGTGCCAGCAGCCTTGGGAACAGGGGGTCAGATACGCAGTATTTT. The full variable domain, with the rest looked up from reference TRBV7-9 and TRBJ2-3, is DTGVSQNPRHKITKRGQNVTFRCDPISEHNRLYWYRQTLGQGPEFLTYFQNEAQLEKSRLLSDRFSAERPKGSFSTLEIQRTEQGDSAMYLCASSLGNRGSDTQYFGPGTRLTVL.

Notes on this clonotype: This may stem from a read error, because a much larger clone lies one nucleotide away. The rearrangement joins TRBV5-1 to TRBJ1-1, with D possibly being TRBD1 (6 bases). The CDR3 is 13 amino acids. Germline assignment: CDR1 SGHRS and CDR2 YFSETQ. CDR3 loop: CASSLWGPTETFF. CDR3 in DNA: TGCGCCAGCAGCTTATGGGGGCCCACTGAAACTTTCTTT.

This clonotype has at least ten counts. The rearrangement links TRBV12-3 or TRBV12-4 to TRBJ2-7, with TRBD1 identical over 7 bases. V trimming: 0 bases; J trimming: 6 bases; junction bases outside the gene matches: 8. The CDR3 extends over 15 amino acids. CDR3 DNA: TGTGCCAGCAGTTTAGCGGACAGGATTGGGGGCGAGCAGTACTTC. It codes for CASSLADRIGGEQYF.

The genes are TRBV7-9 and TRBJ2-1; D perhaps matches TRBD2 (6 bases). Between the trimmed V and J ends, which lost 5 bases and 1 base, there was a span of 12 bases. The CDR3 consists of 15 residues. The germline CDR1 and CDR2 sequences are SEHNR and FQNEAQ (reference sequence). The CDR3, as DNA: TGTGCCAGCAGCGAAAAGGAGGGATCCTACAATGAGCAGTTCTTC. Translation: CASSEKEGSYNEQFF.

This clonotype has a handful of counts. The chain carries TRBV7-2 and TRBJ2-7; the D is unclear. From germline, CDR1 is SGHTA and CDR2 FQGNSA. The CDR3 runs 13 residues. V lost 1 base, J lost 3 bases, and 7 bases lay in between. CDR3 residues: CASSLVDVYEQYF. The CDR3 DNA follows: TGTGCCAGCAGCTTAGTGGACGTCTACGAGCAGTACTTC. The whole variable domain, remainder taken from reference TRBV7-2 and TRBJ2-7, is GAGVSQSPSNKVTEKGKDVELRCDPISGHTALYWYRQSLGQGLEFLIYFQGNSAPDKSGLPSDRFSAERTGGSVSTLTIQRTQQEDSAVYLCASSLVDVYEQYFGPGTRLTVT.

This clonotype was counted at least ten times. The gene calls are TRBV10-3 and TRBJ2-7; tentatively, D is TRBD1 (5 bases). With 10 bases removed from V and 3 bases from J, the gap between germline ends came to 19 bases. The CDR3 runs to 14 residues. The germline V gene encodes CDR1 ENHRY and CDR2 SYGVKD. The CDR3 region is CATSHSREVYEQYF. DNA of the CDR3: TGTGCCACGAGCCACTCCAGGGAAGTCTACGAGCAGTACTTC.